This T cell receptor beta chain comes out of a study of T cell repertoires in cytomegalovirus infection. In the case of this clonotype: Its specificity is unknown.

TCRdb redid the calling of the reads with MiXCR, one entry per CDR3 protein. The table includes around 540,000 distinct CDR3 sequences, about 33% detected once. The material was cultured PBMCs, obtained from culture after CMV antigen stimulation. This clonotype originated in a human donor in good health (CMV status not recorded). Some clones in this sample may be carry-over from other donors' samples.

The CDR3 sequence is CAASERASTDTQYF. The CDR3 nucleotides read TGTGCCGCCTCAGAGCGGGCTAGCACAGATACGCAGTATTTT. The gene calls are TRBV10-3 and TRBJ2-3; maybe TRBD2 (6 bases). The CDR3 spans 14 residues. The V and J ends lost 11 bases and 0 bases respectively, with 15 bases between them. The V gene's germline CDR1 is ENHRY and CDR2 SYGVKD.